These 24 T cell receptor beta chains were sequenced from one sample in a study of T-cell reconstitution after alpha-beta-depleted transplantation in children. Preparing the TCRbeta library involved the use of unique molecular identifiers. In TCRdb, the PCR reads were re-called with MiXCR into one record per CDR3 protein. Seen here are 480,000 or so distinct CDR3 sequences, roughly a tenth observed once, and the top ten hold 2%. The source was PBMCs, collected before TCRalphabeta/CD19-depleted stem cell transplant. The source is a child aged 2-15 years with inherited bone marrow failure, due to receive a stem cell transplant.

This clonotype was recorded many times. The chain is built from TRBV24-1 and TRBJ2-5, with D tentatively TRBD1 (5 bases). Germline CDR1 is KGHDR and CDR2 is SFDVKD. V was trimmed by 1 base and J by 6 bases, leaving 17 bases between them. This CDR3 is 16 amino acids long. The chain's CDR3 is CATSDFAGGRVQTQYF. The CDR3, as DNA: TGTGCCACCAGTGATTTTGCAGGCGGCAGGGTACAGACCCAGTACTTC.

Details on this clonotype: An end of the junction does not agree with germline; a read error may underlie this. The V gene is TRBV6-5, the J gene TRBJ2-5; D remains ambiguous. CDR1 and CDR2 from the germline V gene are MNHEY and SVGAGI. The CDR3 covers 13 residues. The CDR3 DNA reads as TGTGCCAGCAGTTACTCCGGTCAAGAGACCCGGTACTTC. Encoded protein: CASSYSGQETRYF.

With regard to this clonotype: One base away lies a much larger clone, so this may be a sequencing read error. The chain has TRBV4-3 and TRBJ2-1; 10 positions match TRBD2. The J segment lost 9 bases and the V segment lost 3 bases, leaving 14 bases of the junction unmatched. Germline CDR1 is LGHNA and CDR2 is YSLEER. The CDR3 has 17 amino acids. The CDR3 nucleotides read TGCGCCAGCAGCCACGATTTAGCGGGAGGACCTTCGGGTGAGCAGTTCTTC. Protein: CASSHDLAGGPSGEQFF.

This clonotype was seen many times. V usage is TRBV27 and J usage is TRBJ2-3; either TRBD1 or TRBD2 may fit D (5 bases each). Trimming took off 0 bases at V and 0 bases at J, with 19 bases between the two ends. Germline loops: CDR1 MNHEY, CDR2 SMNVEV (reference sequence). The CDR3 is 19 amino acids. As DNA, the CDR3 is TGTGCCAGCAGTTTATCGCAGACTATCGGGACCTATAGCACAGATACGCAGTATTTT. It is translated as CASSLSQTIGTYSTDTQYF.

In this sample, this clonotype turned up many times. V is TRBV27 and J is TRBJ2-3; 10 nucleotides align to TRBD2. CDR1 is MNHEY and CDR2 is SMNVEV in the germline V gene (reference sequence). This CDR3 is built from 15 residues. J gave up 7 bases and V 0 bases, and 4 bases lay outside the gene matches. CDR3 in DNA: TGTGCCAGCAGTTTATCTAGCGGGAGGAAGTATACGCAGTATTTT. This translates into CASSLSSGRKYTQYF.

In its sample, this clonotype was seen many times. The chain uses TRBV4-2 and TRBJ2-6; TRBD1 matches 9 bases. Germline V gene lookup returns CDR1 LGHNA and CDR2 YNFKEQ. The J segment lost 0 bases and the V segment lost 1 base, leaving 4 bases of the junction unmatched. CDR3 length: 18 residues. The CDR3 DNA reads TGTGCCAGCAGCCAAGGCGAGACAGGGGGCTCTGGGGCCAACGTCCTGACTTTC. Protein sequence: CASSQGETGGSGANVLTF.

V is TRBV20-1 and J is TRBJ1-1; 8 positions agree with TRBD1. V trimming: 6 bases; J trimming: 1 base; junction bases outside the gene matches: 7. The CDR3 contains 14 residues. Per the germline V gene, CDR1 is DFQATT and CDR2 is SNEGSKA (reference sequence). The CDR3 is CSATTGTGNTEAFF. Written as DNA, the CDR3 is TGCAGTGCAACGACCGGGACAGGGAACACTGAAGCTTTCTTT.

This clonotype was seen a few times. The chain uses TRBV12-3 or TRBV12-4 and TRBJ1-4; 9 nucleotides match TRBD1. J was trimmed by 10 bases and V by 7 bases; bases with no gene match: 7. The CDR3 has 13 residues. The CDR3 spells CASKRTGEGKLFF. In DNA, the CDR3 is TGTGCCAGCAAACGGACAGGGGAGGGAAAACTGTTTTTT.

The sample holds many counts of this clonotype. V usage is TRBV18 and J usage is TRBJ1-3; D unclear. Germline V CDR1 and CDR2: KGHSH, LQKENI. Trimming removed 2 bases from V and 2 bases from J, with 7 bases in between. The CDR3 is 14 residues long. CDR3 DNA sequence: TGTGCCAGCTCACCAGGGCTCCCTGGAAACACCATATATTTT. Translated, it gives CASSPGLPGNTIYF. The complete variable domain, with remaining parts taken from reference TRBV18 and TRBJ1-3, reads NAGVMQNPRHLVRRRGQEARLRCSPMKGHSHVYWYRQLPEEGLKFMVYLQKENIIDESGMPKERFSAEFPKEGPSILRIQQVVRGDSAAYFCASSPGLPGNTIYFGEGSWLTVV.

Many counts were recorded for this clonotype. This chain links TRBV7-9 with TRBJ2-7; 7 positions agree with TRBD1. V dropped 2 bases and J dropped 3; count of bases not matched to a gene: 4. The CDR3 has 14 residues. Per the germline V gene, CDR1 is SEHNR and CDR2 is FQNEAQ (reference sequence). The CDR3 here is CASSLRGTVYEQYF. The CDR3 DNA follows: TGTGCCAGCAGCTTACGAGGGACAGTCTACGAGCAGTACTTC.

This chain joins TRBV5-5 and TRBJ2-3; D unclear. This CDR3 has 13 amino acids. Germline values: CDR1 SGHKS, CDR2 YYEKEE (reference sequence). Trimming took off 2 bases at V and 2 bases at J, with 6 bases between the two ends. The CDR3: CASSFPLTDTQYF. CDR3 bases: TGTGCCAGCAGCTTCCCACTCACAGATACGCAGTATTTT.

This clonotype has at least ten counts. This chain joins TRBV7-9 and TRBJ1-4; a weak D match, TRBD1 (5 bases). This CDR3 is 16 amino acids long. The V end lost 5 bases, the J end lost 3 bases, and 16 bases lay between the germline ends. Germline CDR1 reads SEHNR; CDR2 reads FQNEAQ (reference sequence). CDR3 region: CASSPTPGEANEKLFF. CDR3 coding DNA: TGTGCCAGCAGCCCGACTCCGGGGGAAGCTAATGAAAAACTGTTTTTT. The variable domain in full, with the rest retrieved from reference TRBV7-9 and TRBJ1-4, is DTGVSQNPRHKITKRGQNVTFRCDPISEHNRLYWYRQTLGQGPEFLTYFQNEAQLEKSRLLSDRFSAERPKGSFSTLEIQRTEQGDSAMYLCASSPTPGEANEKLFFGSGTQLSVL.

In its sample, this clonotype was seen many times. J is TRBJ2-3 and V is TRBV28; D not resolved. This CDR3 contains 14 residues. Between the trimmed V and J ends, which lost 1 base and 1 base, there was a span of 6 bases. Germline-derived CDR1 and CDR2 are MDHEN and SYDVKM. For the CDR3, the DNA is TGTGCCAGCAGTTTATCCCGACGCACAGATACGCAGTATTTT. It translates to CASSLSRRTDTQYF.

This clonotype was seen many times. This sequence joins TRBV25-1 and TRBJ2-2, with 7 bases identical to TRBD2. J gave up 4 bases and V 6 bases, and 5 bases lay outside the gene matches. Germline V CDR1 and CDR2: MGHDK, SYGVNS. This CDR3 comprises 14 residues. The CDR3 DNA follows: TGTGCCAGCAGCCCCGGGGGGTTCACCGGGGAGCTGTTTTTT. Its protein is CASSPGGFTGELFF.

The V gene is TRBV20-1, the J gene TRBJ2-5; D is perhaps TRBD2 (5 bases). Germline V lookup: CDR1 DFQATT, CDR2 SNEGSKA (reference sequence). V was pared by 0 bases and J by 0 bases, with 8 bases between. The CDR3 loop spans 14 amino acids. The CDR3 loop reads CSARDRGYQETQYF. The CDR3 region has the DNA TGCAGTGCTAGAGATCGCGGGTACCAAGAGACCCAGTACTTC.

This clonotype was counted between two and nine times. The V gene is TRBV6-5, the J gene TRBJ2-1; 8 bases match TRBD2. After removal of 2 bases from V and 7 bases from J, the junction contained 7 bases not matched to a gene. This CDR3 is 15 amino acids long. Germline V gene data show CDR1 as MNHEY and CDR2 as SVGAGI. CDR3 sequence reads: CASSYVGRAVNEQFF. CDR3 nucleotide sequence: TGTGCCAGCAGTTACGTCGGGAGGGCCGTTAATGAGCAGTTCTTC.

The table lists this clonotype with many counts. This CDR3 reads CASSARTSGSFVNEQFF. The CDR3 DNA reads as TGTGCCAGCAGTGCTAGGACTAGCGGGAGTTTTGTCAATGAGCAGTTCTTC. V gene TRBV6-1 combines with J gene TRBJ2-1; 13 positions match TRBD2. The CDR3 contains 17 residues. The J segment lost 6 bases and the V segment lost 4 bases, leaving 9 bases of the junction unmatched. From germline, CDR1 is MNHNS and CDR2 SASEGT.

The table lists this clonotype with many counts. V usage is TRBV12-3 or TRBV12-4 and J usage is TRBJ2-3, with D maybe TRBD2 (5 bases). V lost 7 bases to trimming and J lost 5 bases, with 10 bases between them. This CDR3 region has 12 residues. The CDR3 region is CASTKRIDTQYF. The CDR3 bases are TGTGCCAGCACCAAGCGGATAGATACGCAGTATTTT.

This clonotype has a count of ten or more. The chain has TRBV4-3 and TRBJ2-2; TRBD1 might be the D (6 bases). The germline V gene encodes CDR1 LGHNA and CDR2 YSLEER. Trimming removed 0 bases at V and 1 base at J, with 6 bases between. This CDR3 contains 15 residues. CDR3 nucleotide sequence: TGCGCCAGCAGCCAAGAGGACAGGAACACCGGGGAGCTGTTTTTT. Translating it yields CASSQEDRNTGELFF.

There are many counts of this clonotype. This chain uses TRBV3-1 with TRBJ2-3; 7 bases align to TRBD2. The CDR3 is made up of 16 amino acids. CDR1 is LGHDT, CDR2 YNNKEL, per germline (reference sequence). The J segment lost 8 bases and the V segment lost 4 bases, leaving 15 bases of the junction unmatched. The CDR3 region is CASSPRTRVVFGTQYF. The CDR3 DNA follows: TGTGCCAGCAGCCCCCGGACTAGGGTGGTGTTTGGTACGCAGTATTTT.

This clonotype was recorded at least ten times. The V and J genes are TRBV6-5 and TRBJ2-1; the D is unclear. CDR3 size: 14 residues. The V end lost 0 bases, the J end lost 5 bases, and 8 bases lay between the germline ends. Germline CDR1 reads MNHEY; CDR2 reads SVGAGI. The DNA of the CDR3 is TGTGCCAGCAGTTACTCTCCCGATAACAATGAGCAGTTCTTC. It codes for CASSYSPDNNEQFF.

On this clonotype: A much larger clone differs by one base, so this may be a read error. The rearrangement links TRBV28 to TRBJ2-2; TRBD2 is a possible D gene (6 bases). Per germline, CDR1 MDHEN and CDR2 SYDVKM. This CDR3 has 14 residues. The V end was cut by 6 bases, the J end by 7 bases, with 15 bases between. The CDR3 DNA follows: TGTGCCAGCAGGAGGACTATCAAGGACGGGGAGCTGTTTTTT. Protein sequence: CASRRTIKDGELFF. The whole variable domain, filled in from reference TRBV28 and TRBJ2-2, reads DVKVTQSSRYLVKRTGEKVFLECVQDMDHENMFWYRQDPGLGLRLIYFSYDVKMKEKGDIPEGYSVSREKKERFSLILESASTNQTSMYLCASRRTIKDGELFFGEGSRLTVL.

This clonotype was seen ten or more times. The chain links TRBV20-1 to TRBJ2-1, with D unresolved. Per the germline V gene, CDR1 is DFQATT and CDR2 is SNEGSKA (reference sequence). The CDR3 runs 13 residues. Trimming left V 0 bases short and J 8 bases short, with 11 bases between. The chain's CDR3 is CSARDPVRHEQFF. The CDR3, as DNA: TGCAGTGCTAGAGATCCGGTCCGGCATGAGCAGTTCTTC.

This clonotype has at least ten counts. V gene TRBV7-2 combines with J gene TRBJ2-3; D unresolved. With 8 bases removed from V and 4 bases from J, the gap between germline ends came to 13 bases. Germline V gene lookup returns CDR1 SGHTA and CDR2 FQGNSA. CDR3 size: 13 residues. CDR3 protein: CASARLAADTQYF. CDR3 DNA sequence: TGTGCCAGCGCCCGACTCGCGGCAGATACGCAGTATTTT.